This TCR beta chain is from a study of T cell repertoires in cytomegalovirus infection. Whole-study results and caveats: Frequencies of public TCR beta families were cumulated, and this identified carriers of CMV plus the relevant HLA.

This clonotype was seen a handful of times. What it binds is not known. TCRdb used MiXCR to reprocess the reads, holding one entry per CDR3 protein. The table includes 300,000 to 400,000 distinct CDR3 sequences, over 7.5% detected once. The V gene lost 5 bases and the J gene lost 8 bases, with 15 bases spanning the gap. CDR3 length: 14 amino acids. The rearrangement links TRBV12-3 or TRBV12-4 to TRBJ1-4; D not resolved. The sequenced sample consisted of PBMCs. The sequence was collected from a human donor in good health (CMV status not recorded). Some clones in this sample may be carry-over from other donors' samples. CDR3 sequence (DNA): TGTGCCAGCAGTCAGAACAAGGGTCGAGAAAAACTGTTTTTT. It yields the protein CASSQNKGREKLFF.